One sample yielded the 12 T cell receptor beta chains listed below, sequenced in a study of patients with pleural tuberculosis (dated by TCRdb to between 2012 and 2015). The data were produced on an Illumina Genome Analyzer IIx. TCRdb reprocessed the public reads (quality trimming at Q25 with fastp, clone calling with MiXCR) and kept in-frame beta chains. Rows are unified per CDR3 protein, each entry keeping the most common DNA and genes. The sample includes around 30,000 distinct CDR3 sequences, with roughly 18% observed a single time. The ten biggest clones cover 3.5% of the sample. The sample taken for sequencing was peripheral blood. The receptors derive from a human donor with pleural tuberculosis.

Note on this clonotype: It may be a read error: a sequence one base away is much more abundant. The V gene is TRBV7-9, the J gene TRBJ1-4; no reliable D call. Trimming cost V 0 bases and J 12 bases, with 14 bases left between them. CDR1 is SEHNR and CDR2 is FQNEAQ in the germline V gene (reference sequence). This CDR3 has 14 residues. The CDR3 protein is CASSLAGGREELFF. The CDR3 DNA reads as TGTGCCAGCAGCTTAGCCGGTGGACGAGAAGAACTGTTTTTT. Full variable domain (rest looked up from reference TRBV7-9 and TRBJ1-4): DTGVSQNPRHKITKRGQNVTFRCDPISEHNRLYWYRQTLGQGPEFLTYFQNEAQLEKSRLLSDRFSAERPKGSFSTLEIQRTEQGDSAMYLCASSLAGGREELFFGSGTQLSVL.

Many counts were recorded for this clonotype. The V call is TRBV19, the J call TRBJ2-2; D remains unclear. The CDR3 is 15 amino acids. Germline assignment: CDR1 LNHDA and CDR2 SQIVND (reference sequence). Trimming cost V 6 bases and J 0 bases, with 11 bases left between them. The CDR3 DNA reads as TGTGCCAGTAGGCCGTACAGCTCGAACACCGGGGAGCTGTTTTTT. The encoded protein is CASRPYSSNTGELFF.

In this sample, this clonotype turned up many times. The gene calls are TRBV6-1 and TRBJ2-1; the D gene is possibly TRBD1 (5 bases). Germline loops: CDR1 MNHNS, CDR2 SASEGT. Between the trimmed V and J ends, which lost 5 bases and 5 bases, there was a span of 13 bases. This CDR3 has 14 amino acids. CDR3 residues: CASSRISGHNEQFF. In DNA form, the CDR3 reads TGTGCCAGCAGTAGAATTTCAGGGCACAATGAGCAGTTCTTC.

In this sample, this clonotype turned up many times. The V and J genes are TRBV28 and TRBJ1-5; D possibly corresponds to TRBD1 (5 bases). Germline V lookup: CDR1 MDHEN, CDR2 SYDVKM. The CDR3 length is 15 residues. V lost 0 bases to trimming and J lost 7 bases, with 13 bases between them. The CDR3 sequence is CASSLWTGTGQPQHF. The CDR3 coding sequence is TGTGCCAGCAGTTTATGGACGGGGACGGGACAGCCCCAGCATTTT.

Turning to this clonotype: A single base separates this from a much larger clone, so it may be a read error. The rearrangement links TRBV28 to TRBJ2-1; the D call may be TRBD1 or TRBD2 (6 bases each). The CDR3 contains 16 residues. In germline, CDR1 is MDHEN, CDR2 SYDVKM. The CDR3: CSSSAMRGGSYNEQFF. The CDR3 DNA sequence: TGTTCCAGCAGTGCCATGAGAGGGGGGTCTTACAATGAGCAGTTCTTC. The full variable domain, completed using reference TRBV28 and TRBJ2-1, is DVKVTQSSRYLVKRTGEKVFLECVQDMDHENMFWYRQDPGLGLRLIYFSYDVKMKEKGDIPEGYSVSREKKERFSLILESASTNQTSMYLCSSSAMRGGSYNEQFFGPGTRLTVL.

This clonotype was seen ten or more times. The chain combines TRBV20-1 with TRBJ2-7; D is uncertain. This CDR3 comprises 12 residues. Trimming left V 3 bases short and J 2 bases short, with 8 bases between. Germline V gene sequence: CDR1 DFQATT, CDR2 SNEGSKA (reference sequence). The CDR3 DNA follows: TGCAGTGCTAGTAGTGGAGCCTACGAGCAGTACTTC. Translating gives CSASSGAYEQYF.

The table lists this clonotype with many counts. V is TRBV27 and J is TRBJ2-5; D is possibly TRBD1 (8 bases). Trimming took 0 bases from V and 9 from J, leaving 17 bases between them. The length of the CDR3 is 15 residues. Germline CDR1 is MNHEY and CDR2 is SMNVEV (reference sequence). CDR3 loop: CASSLSGGTGGAQYF. DNA of the CDR3: TGTGCCAGCAGTTTATCGGGGGGGACAGGTGGGGCCCAGTACTTC.

The J gene is TRBJ1-1, the V gene TRBV6-1; weak D call: TRBD1 (5 bases). Deletions cut 7 bases from V and 0 bases from J, with 21 bases between. The V gene's germline CDR1 is MNHNS and CDR2 SASEGT. The CDR3 spans 17 residues. As DNA, the CDR3 is TGTGCCAGCACCTTTAGAGGGGCGAGAGCCATGAACACTGAAGCTTTCTTT. Its translation is CASTFRGARAMNTEAFF.

This clonotype was counted ten times or more. The V and J genes are TRBV12-3 or TRBV12-4 and TRBJ2-7, with TRBD1 matching over 10 bases. V lost 5 bases, J lost 6 bases, and 7 bases stayed unmatched. The CDR3 sequence is 14 residues long. CDR3 sequence (DNA): TGTGCCAGCAGTCCGGGACAGGGGCGACTCGAGCAGTACTTC. Its translation is CASSPGQGRLEQYF.

As regards this clonotype: A much more abundant neighbour one base away suggests this may be a read error. The CDR3 end shows no conserved phenylalanine or tryptophan, and so a read error is likely. The chain couples TRBV12-3 or TRBV12-4 to TRBJ2-7, with D tentatively TRBD1 or TRBD2 (5 bases each). The CDR3 extends over 14 amino acids. V was trimmed by 5 bases and J by 0 bases, leaving 11 bases between them. The CDR3: CASSTGTISYEQYL. The CDR3, as DNA: TGTGCCAGCAGTACCGGGACCATCTCCTACGAGCAGTACCTC.

The sample holds a few counts of this clonotype. A clone one base away is much larger, so this may be a read error. J is TRBJ1-2 and V is TRBV12-3 or TRBV12-4, with D maybe TRBD1 (6 bases). The CDR3 consists of 13 residues. CDR3 loop: CASSGRGSYGYAF. The CDR3 DNA follows: TGTGCCAGCAGCGGCAGGGGAAGCTATGGCTACGCCTTC.

This clonotype was observed at least ten times. The gene calls are TRBV5-1 and TRBJ2-2; D gene ambiguous. The germline gives CDR1 SGHRS, CDR2 YFSETQ. The V and J ends lost 1 base and 1 base respectively, with 5 bases between them. The CDR3 is made up of 14 amino acids. The CDR3 bases are TGCGCCAGCAGCTTGACAGTGAACACCGGGGAGCTGTTTTTT. Encoded protein: CASSLTVNTGELFF.